What follows are 16 T cell receptor beta chains derived from one specimen sequenced in a study of blood T cell repertoires in COVID-19. Profiled with immunoSEQ multiplex PCR; TCRdb holds only in-frame clones, not every one. The data contain about 220,000 clones, roughly 80% of them singletons. The sequenced sample was peripheral blood. The receptors were sampled from a woman aged 60 to 75 who had recovered from COVID-19.

The rearrangement links TRBV7-9 to TRBJ1-1; D gene unclear. The CDR3 totals 14 residues. Germline V lookup: CDR1 SEHNR, CDR2 FQNEAQ (reference sequence). V gave up 5 bases and J gave up 4 bases, with 14 bases separating them. CDR3 amino acids: CASSNSRRGTEAFF. The CDR3 coding sequence is TGTGCCAGCAGCAATTCCCGCCGGGGCACTGAAGCTTTCTTT.

This clone came up once. This chain links TRBV6-5 with TRBJ2-5, with TRBD2 matching 11 bases. This CDR3 has 15 residues. The junction had 1 base not matched to a gene; V was cut back by 2 bases and J by 2 bases. Germline V CDR1 and CDR2: MNHEY, SVGAGI. This CDR3 is CASSYGTSGQETQYF. Written as DNA, the CDR3 is TGTGCCAGCAGTTACGGGACTAGCGGACAAGAGACCCAGTACTTC.

Only a few counts were recorded for this clone. The rearrangement uses TRBV24-1 and TRBJ1-1, with 9 bases aligning to TRBD1. Trimming removed 4 bases from V and 1 base from J; junction bases left unmatched: 15. The CDR3 totals 19 residues. Germline CDR1 KGHDR, CDR2 SFDVKD. In DNA form, the CDR3 reads TGTGCCACCAGTGAGGGACAGGGCGTAGGGCGATGGCCGAACACTGAAGCTTTCTTT. This gives the protein CATSEGQGVGRWPNTEAFF.

This clone was detected only a few times. This chain uses TRBV27 with TRBJ1-1; D might be TRBD1 (6 bases). The CDR3 contains 16 residues. CDR1 and CDR2 from the germline V gene are MNHEY and SMNVEV (reference sequence). Trimming pared 7 bases from V and 0 bases from J, leaving 18 bases between. Here the CDR3 reads CASKTGTRTMNTEAFF. Written as DNA, the CDR3 is TGTGCCAGCAAAACCGGGACAAGAACTATGAACACTGAAGCTTTCTTT.

This sequence joins TRBV14 and TRBJ2-3; TRBD2 agrees at 11 bases. The CDR3 extends over 19 amino acids. J was trimmed by 0 bases and V by 2 bases; bases with no gene match: 10. Germline V lookup: CDR1 SGHDN, CDR2 FVKESK. This CDR3 reads CASSQRSGTSGSSTDTQYF. The DNA of the CDR3 is TGTGCCAGCAGCCAAAGGAGTGGGACTAGCGGCTCTAGCACAGATACGCAGTATTTT.

The chain has TRBV27 and TRBJ1-3, with D maybe TRBD1 (6 bases). The CDR3 extends over 14 amino acids. Trimming took 6 bases from V and 1 from J, leaving 10 bases between them. CDR1 MNHEY and CDR2 SMNVEV come from the germline V gene (reference sequence). The CDR3 DNA reads TGTGCCAGCAGAAAAGGGGGTTCTGGAAACACCATATATTTT. It translates to CASRKGGSGNTIYF.

This chain uses TRBV4-2 with TRBJ1-6; TRBD1 is a possible D gene (5 bases). V lost 2 bases, J lost 6 bases, and 11 bases lay in between. The CDR3 runs to 15 residues. CDR1 is LGHNA, CDR2 YNFKEQ, per germline. The CDR3 region is CASSQQHRINSPLHF. The CDR3 DNA reads as TGTGCCAGCAGCCAACAGCACAGGATTAATTCACCCCTCCACTTT.

This chain connects TRBV24-1 to TRBJ1-2; possibly TRBD1 for D (6 bases). With 7 bases removed from V and 0 bases from J, the gap between germline ends came to 20 bases. The CDR3 has 17 amino acids. In germline, CDR1 is KGHDR, CDR2 SFDVKD. The CDR3 protein is CATSLDSQRDANYGYTF. The CDR3 coding sequence is TGTGCCACCAGCTTGGACAGCCAAAGGGACGCTAACTATGGCTACACCTTC.

The J gene is TRBJ1-6, the V gene TRBV19; possible D gene TRBD1, 5 bases. Trimming shortened V by 7 bases and J by 6 bases, and 16 bases separated the two germline ends. CDR1 LNHDA and CDR2 SQIVND come from the germline V gene (reference sequence). The CDR3 spans 15 residues. The CDR3 nucleotides read TGTGCCAGTAAGGGCCAGGGCTATCTTAATTCACCCCTCCACTTT. It yields the protein CASKGQGYLNSPLHF.

The chain couples TRBV2 to TRBJ1-2, with a possible D match to TRBD1 (6 bases). Trimming shortened V by 1 base and J by 3 bases, and 18 bases separated the two germline ends. The CDR3 extends over 17 amino acids. Per the germline V gene, CDR1 is SNHLY and CDR2 is FYNNEI. The CDR3 region is CASSEGGTNQDYYGYTF. In DNA, the CDR3 is TGTGCCAGCAGTGAAGGGGGGACAAATCAAGATTACTATGGCTACACCTTC. Full variable domain (outside the CDR3, taken from reference TRBV2 and TRBJ1-2): EPEVTQTPSHQVTQMGQEVILRCVPISNHLYFYWYRQILGQKVEFLVSFYNNEISEKSEIFDDQFSVERPDGSNFTLKIRSTKLEDSAMYFCASSEGGTNQDYYGYTFGSGTRLTVV.

This clone has only one observation. This chain links TRBV3-1 (or the pseudogene TRBV3-2) with TRBJ2-7; D not resolved. CDR1 is LGHDT, CDR2 YNNKEL, per germline (reference sequence). The CDR3 extends over 16 amino acids. The V end was cut by 3 bases, the J end by 1 base, with 16 bases between. CDR3 protein: CASSHLYVQASYEQYF. The CDR3 region has the DNA TGTGCCAGCAGCCATCTATACGTGCAGGCTTCCTACGAGCAGTACTTC.

Only one count was recorded for this clone. V is TRBV12-3 or TRBV12-4 and J is TRBJ1-6, with no clear D. The CDR3 length is 13 residues. Trimming shortened V by 6 bases and J by 10 bases, and 13 bases separated the two germline ends. CDR3 nucleotide sequence: TGTGCCAGCAGGGACTCTTCGGGCTCACCCCTCCACTTT. This encodes CASRDSSGSPLHF.

The genes are TRBV2 and TRBJ1-5; D perhaps matches TRBD1 (6 bases). CDR1 is SNHLY, CDR2 FYNNEI, per germline. The CDR3 spans 14 residues. Trimming pared 4 bases from V and 9 bases from J, leaving 16 bases between. The CDR3 DNA follows: TGTGCCAGCAGTGGTGGACAGCCGGCGGGGCCCCAGCATTTT. Translation gives CASSGGQPAGPQHF. Full variable domain (missing parts from reference TRBV2 and TRBJ1-5): EPEVTQTPSHQVTQMGQEVILRCVPISNHLYFYWYRQILGQKVEFLVSFYNNEISEKSEIFDDQFSVERPDGSNFTLKIRSTKLEDSAMYFCASSGGQPAGPQHFGDGTRLSIL.

The CDR3 protein is CSVEVIGGTYNEQFF. The CDR3 DNA reads TGCAGCGTTGAAGTAATCGGGGGAACCTACAATGAGCAGTTCTTC. V usage is TRBV29-1 and J usage is TRBJ2-1; TRBD2 might be the D (6 bases). Germline V gene sequence: CDR1 SQVTM, CDR2 ANQGSEA. V dropped 1 base and J dropped 2 bases, with 12 bases sitting between them. The CDR3 contains 15 residues.

The gene calls are TRBV9 and TRBJ2-7, with TRBD2 as a possible D gene (6 bases). The V end was cut by 9 bases, the J end by 3 bases, with 16 bases between. Germline CDR1 SGDLS, CDR2 YYNGEE. The CDR3 length is 13 residues. This chain's CDR3 is CATLPGVGYEQYF. CDR3 coding DNA: TGTGCCACTCTGCCGGGGGTTGGCTACGAGCAGTACTTC.

J is TRBJ2-2 and V is TRBV20-1, with 12 bases identical to TRBD2. The J segment lost 6 bases and the V segment lost 6 bases, leaving 5 bases of the junction unmatched. CDR3 length: 14 amino acids. From germline, CDR1 is DFQATT and CDR2 SNEGSKA (reference sequence). CDR3 in DNA: TGCAGTGCCAGTAGACTAGCGGGGGCCGGGGAGCTGTTTTTT. Amino acid sequence: CSASRLAGAGELFF.